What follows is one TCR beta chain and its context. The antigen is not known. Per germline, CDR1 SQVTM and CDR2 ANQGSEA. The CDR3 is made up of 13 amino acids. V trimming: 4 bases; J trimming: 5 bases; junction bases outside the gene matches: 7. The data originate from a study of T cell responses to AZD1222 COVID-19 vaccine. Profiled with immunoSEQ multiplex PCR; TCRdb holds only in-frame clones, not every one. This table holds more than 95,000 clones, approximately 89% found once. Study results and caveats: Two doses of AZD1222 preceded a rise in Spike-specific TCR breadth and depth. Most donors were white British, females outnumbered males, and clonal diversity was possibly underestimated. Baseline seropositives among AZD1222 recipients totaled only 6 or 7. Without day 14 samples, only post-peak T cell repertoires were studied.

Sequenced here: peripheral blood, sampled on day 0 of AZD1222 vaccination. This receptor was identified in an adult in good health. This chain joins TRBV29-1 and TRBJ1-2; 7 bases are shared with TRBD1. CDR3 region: CSVGQGGGYGYTF. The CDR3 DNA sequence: TGCAGCGTTGGACAGGGAGGAGGGTATGGCTACACCTTC.